The sequence of this T cell receptor beta chain was determined in a study of blood T cell repertoires in COVID-19. About the research overall: Specimens from acute and convalescent COVID-19 originated in the United States, Italy and Spain. T cells, B-cell-depleted T cells, or PBMCs supplied cDNA or gDNA.

This clone was counted between two and nine times. This same CDR3 is encoded by further DNA sequences in the sample. Per the original methods: Reference gene primers were amplified, and this amplification served to estimate nucleated cell counts. Data came from immunoSEQ multiplex PCR; TCRdb stores just in-frame clones and leaves some out. V and J calls and clone size follow that table, whereas D and trimming were derived from the DNA. Here the sample spans roughly 220,000 clones, 65% to 85% being singletons. CDR3 length equals 14 residues. CDR1 is MNHEY, CDR2 SVGAGI, per germline. Trimming cost V 6 bases and J 2 bases, with 10 bases left between them.

The sequence was collected from a woman in her thirties who had recovered from COVID-19. The chain carries TRBV6-5 and TRBJ1-4; D may be TRBD1 (6 bases). Sample: peripheral blood. CDR3 coding DNA: TGTGCCAGCAGGCAGGGGTTGACTAATGAAAAACTGTTTTTT. Translated: CASRQGLTNEKLFF.